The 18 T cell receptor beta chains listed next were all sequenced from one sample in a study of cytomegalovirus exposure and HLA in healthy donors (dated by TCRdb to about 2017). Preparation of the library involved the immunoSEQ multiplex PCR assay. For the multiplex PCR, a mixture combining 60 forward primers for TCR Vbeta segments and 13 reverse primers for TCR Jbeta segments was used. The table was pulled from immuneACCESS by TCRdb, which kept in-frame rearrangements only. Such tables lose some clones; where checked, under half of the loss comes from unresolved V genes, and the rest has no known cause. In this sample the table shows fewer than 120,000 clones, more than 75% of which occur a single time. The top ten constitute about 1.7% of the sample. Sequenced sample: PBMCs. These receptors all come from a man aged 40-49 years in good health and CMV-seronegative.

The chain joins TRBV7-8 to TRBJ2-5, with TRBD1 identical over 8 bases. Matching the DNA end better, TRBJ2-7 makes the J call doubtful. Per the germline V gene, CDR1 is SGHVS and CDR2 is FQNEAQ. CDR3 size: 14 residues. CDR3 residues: CASSLAQGDYEQYF. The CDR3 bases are TGTGCCAGCAGCTTAGCACAGGGGGACTACGAGCAGTACTTC.

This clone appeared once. The CDR3 spells CAYGTIPLHF. The CDR3 nucleotides are TGTGCCTACGGGACAATACCCCTCCACTTT. This chain links TRBV30 with TRBJ1-6; D is perhaps TRBD1 (6 bases). V lost 7 bases and J 12 bases, leaving 10 bases between the germline ends. Germline-derived CDR1 and CDR2 are GTSNPN and SVGIG (reference sequence). The CDR3 covers 10 residues.

CDR3 sequence: CASSEIGTGVYGYTF. CDR3 in DNA: TGTGCCAGCAGTGAAATTGGGACAGGCGTCTATGGCTACACCTTC. The chain has TRBV6-1 and TRBJ1-2, with 8 bases matching TRBD1. V shed 2 bases and J 4 bases; nucleotides not matched to a gene: 6. From germline, CDR1 is MNHNS and CDR2 SASEGT. The CDR3 has 15 amino acids.

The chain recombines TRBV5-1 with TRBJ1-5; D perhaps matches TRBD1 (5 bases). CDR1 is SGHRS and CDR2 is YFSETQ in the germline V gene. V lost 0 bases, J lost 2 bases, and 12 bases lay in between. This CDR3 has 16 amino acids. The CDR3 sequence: CASSLEGRGGNQPQHF. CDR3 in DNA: TGCGCCAGCAGCTTGGAGGGTAGGGGTGGCAATCAGCCCCAGCATTTT.

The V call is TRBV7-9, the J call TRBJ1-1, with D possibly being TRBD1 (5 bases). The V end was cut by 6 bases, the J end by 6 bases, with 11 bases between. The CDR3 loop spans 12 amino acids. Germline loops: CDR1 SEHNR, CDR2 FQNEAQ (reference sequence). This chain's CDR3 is CASSHSGAEAFF. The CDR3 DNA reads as TGTGCCAGCAGTCACTCGGGGGCTGAAGCTTTCTTT.

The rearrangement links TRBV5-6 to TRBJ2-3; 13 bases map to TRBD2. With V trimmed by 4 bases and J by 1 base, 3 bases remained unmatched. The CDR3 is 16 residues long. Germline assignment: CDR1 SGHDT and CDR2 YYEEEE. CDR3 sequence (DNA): TGTGCCAGCAGCGGCGGACTAGCGGGGGGCACAGATACGCAGTATTTT. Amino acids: CASSGGLAGGTDTQYF.

The CDR3 coding sequence is TGTGCCAGCAGTTATACCGGGACAGCTGGAAACACCATATATTTT. Its translation: CASSYTGTAGNTIYF. The chain links TRBV6-6 to TRBJ1-3; 7 positions match TRBD1. CDR1 and CDR2 (germline): MNHNY, SVGAGI (reference sequence). Germline trimming cut 3 bases from V and 2 bases from J; bases unmatched to any gene: 4. This CDR3 has 15 residues.

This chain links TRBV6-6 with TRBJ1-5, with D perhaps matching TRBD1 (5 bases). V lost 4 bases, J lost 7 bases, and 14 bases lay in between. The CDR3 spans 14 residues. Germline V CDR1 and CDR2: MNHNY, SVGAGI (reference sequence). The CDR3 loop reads CASSLRGGYQPQHF. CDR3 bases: TGTGCCAGCAGTTTAAGGGGAGGGTACCAGCCCCAGCATTTT.

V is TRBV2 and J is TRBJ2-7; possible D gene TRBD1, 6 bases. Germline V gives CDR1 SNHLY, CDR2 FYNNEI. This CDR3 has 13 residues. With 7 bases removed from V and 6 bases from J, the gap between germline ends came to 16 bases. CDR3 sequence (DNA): TGTGCCAGCACAGGGGCCGACGGATCCGAGCAGTACTTC. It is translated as CASTGADGSEQYF.

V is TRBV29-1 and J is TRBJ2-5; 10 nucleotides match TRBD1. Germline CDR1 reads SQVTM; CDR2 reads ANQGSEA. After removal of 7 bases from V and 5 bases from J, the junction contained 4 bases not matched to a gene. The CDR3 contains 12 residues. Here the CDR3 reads CSGGTGAETQYF. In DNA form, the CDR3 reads TGCAGCGGGGGGACAGGGGCGGAGACCCAGTACTTC. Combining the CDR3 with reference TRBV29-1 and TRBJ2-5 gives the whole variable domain SAVISQKPSRDICQRGTSLTIQCQVDSQVTMMFWYRQQPGQSLTLIATANQGSEATYESGFVIDKFPISRPNLTFSTLTVSNMSPEDSSIYLCSGGTGAETQYFGPGTRLLVL.

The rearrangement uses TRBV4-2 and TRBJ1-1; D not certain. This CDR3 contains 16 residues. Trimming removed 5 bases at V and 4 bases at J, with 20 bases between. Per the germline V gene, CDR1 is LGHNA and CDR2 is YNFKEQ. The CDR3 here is CASSARPWEEGTEAFF. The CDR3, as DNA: TGTGCCAGCAGCGCACGTCCCTGGGAAGAGGGCACTGAAGCTTTCTTT.

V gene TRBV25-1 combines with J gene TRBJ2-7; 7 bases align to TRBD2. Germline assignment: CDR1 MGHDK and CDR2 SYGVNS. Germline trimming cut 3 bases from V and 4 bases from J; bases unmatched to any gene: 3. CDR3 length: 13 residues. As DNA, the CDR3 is TGTGCCAGCAGTGAGGGAGGGTTGTACGAGCAGTACTTC. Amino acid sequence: CASSEGGLYEQYF.

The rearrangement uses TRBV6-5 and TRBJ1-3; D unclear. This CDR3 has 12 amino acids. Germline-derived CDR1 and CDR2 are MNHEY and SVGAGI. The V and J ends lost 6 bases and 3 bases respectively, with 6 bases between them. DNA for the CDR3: TGTGCCAGCAGCCGCGATGGAAACACCATATATTTT. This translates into CASSRDGNTIYF.

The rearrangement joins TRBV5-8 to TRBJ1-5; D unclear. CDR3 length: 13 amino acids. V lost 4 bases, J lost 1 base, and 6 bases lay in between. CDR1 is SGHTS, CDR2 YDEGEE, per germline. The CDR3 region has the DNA TGTGCCAGCAGCCAACAAAGCAATCAGCCCCAGCATTTT. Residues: CASSQQSNQPQHF.

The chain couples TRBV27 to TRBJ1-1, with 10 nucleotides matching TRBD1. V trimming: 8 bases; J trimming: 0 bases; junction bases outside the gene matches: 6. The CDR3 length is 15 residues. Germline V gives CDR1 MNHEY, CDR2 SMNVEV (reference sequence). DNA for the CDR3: TGTGCCAGCGGGGACAGGGGCCTCATGAACACTGAAGCTTTCTTT. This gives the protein CASGDRGLMNTEAFF.

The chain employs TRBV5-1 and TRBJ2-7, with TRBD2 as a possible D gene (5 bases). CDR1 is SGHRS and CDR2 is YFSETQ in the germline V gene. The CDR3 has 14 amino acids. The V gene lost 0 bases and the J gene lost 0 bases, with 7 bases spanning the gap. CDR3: CASSLAGISYEQYF. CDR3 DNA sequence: TGCGCCAGCAGCTTGGCGGGGATCTCCTACGAGCAGTACTTC.

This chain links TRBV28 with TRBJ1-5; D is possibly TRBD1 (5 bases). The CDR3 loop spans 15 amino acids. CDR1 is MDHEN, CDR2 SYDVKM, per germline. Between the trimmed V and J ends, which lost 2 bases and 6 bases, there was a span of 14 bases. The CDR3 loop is CASSLETGGSQPQHF. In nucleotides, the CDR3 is TGTGCCAGCAGTTTAGAGACGGGGGGGAGTCAGCCCCAGCATTTT.

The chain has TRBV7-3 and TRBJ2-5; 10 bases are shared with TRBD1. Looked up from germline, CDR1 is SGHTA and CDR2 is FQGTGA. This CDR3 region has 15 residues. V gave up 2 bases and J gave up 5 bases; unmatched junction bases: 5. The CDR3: CASSLATGGAETQYF. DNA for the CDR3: TGTGCCAGCAGCTTAGCGACAGGGGGCGCGGAGACCCAGTACTTC.